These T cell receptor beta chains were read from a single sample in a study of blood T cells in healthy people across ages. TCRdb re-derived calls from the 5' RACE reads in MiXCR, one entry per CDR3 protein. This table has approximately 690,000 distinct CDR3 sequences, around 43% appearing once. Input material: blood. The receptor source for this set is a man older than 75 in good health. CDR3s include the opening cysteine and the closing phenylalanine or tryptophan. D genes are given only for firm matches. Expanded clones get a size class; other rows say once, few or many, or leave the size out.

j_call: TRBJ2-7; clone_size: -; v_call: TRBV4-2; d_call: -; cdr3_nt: TGTGCCGCGGGCGCTACCTACGAGCAGTACTTC; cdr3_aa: CAAGATYEQYF
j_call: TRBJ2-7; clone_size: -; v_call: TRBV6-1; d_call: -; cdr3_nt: TGTGCCAGCGAATACGGACTGATCTACGAGCAGTACTTC; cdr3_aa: CASEYGLIYEQYF
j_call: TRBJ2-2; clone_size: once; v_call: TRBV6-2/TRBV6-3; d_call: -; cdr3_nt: TGTGCCAGCAGTTACTTTCCCGGGGAGCTGTTTTTT; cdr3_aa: CASSYFPGELFF
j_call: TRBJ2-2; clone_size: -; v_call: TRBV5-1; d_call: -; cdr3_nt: TGCGCCAGCAGTAGGGGGACAAACACCGGGGAGCTGTTTTTT; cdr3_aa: CASSRGTNTGELFF
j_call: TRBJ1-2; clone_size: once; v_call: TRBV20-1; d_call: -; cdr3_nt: TGCAGTGCAAGTTTGGTTTCGGGGACGGGCTATGGCTACACCTTC; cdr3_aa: CSASLVSGTGYGYTF
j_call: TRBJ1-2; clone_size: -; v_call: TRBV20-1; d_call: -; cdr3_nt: TGCAGTGCCAACCCAGCACAGGCCCCCTATGGCTACACCTTC; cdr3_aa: CSANPAQAPYGYTF
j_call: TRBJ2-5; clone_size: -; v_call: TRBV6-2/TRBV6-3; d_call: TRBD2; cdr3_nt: TGTGCCAGCCTGTCGGGACTAGCGGGAGGAGTAGAGACCCAGTACTTC; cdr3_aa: CASLSGLAGGVETQYF
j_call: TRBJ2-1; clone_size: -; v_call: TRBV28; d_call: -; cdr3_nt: TGTGCCAGCAGTTTCTACGACAGGAGCTCCTACGAGCAGTTCTTC; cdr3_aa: CASSFYDRSSYEQFF
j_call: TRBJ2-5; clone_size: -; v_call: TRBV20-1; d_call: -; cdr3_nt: TGCAGTGCTCGGTCGCCGGGTAGCTACAATGAGCAGTACTTC; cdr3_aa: CSARSPGSYNEQYF
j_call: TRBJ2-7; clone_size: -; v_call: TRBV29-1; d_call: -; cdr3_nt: TGCAGCCTTCGGGAGCAAACCTACAATGAGCAGTACTTC; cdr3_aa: CSLREQTYNEQYF
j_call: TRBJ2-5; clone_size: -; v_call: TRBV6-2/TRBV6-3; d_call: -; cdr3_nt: TGTGCCAGCAGGAATACAGGACCTTCGGGGGACCAGTACTTC; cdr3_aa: CASRNTGPSGDQYF